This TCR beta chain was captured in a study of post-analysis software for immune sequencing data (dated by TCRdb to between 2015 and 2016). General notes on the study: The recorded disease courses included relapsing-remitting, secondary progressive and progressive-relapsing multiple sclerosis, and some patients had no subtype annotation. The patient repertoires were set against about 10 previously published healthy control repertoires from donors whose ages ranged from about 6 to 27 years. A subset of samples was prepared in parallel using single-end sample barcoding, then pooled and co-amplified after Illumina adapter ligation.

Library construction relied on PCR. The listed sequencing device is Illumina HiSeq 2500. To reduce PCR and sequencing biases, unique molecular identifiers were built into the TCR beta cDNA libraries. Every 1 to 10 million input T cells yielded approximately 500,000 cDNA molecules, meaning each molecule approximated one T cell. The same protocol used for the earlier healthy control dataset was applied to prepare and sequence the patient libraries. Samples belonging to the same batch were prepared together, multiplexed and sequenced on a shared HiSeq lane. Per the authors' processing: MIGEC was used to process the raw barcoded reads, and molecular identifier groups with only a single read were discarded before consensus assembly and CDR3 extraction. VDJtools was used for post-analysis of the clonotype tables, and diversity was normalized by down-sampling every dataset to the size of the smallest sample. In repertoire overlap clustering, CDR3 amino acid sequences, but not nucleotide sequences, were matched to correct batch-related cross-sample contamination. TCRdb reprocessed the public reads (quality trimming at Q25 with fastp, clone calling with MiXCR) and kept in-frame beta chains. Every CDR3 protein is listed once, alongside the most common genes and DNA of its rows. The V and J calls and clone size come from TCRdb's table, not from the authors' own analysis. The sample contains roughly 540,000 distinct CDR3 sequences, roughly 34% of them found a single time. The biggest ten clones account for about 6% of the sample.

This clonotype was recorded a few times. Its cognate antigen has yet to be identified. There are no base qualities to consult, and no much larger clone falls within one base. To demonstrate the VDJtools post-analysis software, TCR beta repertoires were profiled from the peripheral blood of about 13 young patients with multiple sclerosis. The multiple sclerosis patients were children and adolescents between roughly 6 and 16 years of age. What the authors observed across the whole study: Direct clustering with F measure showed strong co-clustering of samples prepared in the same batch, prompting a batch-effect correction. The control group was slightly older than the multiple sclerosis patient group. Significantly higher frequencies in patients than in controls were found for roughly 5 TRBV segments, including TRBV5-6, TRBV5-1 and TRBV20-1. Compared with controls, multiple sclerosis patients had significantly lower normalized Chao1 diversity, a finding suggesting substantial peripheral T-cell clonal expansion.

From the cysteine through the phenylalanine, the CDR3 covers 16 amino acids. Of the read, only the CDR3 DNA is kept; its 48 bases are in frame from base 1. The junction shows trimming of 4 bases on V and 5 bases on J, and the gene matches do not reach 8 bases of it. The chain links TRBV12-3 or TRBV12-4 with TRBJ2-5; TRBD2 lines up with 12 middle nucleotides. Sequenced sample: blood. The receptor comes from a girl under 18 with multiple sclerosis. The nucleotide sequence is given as TGTGCCAGCAGTTCCCTGACTAGCGGGGGATCGGAGACCCAGTACTTC. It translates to CASSSLTSGGSETQYF.